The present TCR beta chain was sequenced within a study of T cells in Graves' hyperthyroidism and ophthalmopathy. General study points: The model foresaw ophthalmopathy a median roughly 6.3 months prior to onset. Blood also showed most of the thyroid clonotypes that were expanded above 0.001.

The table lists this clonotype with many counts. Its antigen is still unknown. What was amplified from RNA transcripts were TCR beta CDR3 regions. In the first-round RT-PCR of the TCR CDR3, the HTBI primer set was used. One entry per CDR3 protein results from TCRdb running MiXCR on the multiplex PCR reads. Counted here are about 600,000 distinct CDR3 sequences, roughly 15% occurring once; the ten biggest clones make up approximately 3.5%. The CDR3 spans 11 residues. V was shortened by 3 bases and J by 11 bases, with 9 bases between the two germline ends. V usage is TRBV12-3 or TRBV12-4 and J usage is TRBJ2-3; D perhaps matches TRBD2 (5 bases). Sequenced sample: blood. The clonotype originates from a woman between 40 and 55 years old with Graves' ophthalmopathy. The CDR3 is CASSFTRQQYF. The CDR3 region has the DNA TGTGCCAGCAGTTTTACTAGGCAGCAGTATTTT.